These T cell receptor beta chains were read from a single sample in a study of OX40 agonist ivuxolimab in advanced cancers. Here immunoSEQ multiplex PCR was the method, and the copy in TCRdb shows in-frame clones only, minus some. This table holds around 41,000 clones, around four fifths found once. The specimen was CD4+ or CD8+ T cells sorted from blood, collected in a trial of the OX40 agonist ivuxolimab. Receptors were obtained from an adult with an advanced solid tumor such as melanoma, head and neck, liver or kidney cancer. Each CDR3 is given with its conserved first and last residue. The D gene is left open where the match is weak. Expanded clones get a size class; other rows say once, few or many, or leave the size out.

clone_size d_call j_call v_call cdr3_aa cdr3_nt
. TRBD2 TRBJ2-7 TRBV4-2 CASSQALAGAYEQYF TGTGCCAGCAGCCAAGCACTAGCGGGAGCCTACGAGCAGTACTTC
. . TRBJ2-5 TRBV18 CASSPRLAAETQYF TGTGCCAGCTCACCAAGGCTAGCCGCGGAGACCCAGTACTTC
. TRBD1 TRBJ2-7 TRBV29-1 CIGGQGPYEQYF TGTATCGGGGGACAGGGGCCCTACGAGCAGTACTTC
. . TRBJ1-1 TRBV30 CAWSRYSQEGAFF TGTGCCTGGAGTCGGTATTCCCAGGAAGGAGCTTTCTTT
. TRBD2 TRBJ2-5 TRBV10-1 CASSELAGVLETQYF TGCGCCAGCAGTGAGTTAGCGGGAGTTTTGGAGACCCAGTACTTC
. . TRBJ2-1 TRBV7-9 CASTHPGEQFF TGTGCCAGCACTCACCCCGGGGAGCAGTTCTTC
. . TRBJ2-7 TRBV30 CAWSVMVGEQYF TGTGCCTGGAGTGTTATGGTAGGAGAGCAGTACTTC
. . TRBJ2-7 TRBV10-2 CATADWDYEQYF TGCGCCACCGCGGACTGGGACTACGAGCAGTACTTC
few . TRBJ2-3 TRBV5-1 CASSRSADTQYF TGCGCCAGCAGCCGGTCGGCAGATACGCAGTATTTT
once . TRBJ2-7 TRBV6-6 CASSYGQNYEQYF TGTGCCAGCAGTTACGGGCAGAACTACGAGCAGTACTTC
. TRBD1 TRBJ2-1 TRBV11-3 CASSPSRDRELGEQFF TGTGCCAGCAGCCCCAGCCGGGACAGGGAGTTGGGTGAGCAGTTCTTC
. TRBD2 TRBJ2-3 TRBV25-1 CASTPPGREWADTQYF TGTGCCAGCACTCCCCCTGGGCGGGAGTGGGCAGATACGCAGTATTTT
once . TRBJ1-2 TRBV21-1 CASSKAGGQVHGYTF TGTGCCAGCAGCAAAGCAGGGGGACAGGTCCATGGCTACACCTTC
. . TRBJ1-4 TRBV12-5 CASGTGYHWANEKLFF TGTGCTAGTGGTACGGGATACCACTGGGCTAATGAAAAACTGTTTTTT
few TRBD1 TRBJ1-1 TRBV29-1 CSVVRAGGWTEAFF TGCAGCGTTGTTAGGGCAGGGGGTTGGACTGAAGCTTTCTTT
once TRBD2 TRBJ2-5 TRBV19 CASSTGLQETQYF TGTGCCAGTAGTACGGGACTACAAGAGACCCAGTACTTC
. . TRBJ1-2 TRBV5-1 CASSPGDNFPHGSTF TGCGCCAGCAGCCCGGGGGACAATTTCCCCCACGGATCCACCTTC
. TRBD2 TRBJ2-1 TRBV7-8 CASSLAQGSGSGEQFF TGTGCCAGCAGCTTAGCGCAAGGTAGCGGGAGCGGTGAGCAGTTCTTC
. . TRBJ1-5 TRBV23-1 CASSQSGRRNQPQHF TGCGCCAGCAGTCAATCGGGACGGCGCAATCAGCCCCAGCATTTT
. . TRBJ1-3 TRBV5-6 CASSPFGGNTIYF TGTGCCAGCAGCCCTTTCGGTGGAAACACCATATATTTT
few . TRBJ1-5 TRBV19 CASKAARGMEQPQHF TGTGCCAGTAAAGCAGCAAGGGGAATGGAGCAGCCCCAGCATTTT
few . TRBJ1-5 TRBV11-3 CASSLGWDQPQHF TGTGCCAGCAGCTTAGGATGGGATCAGCCCCAGCATTTT
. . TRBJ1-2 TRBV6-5 CASSYAPNYGYTF TGTGCCAGCAGTTACGCCCCGAACTATGGCTACACCTTC
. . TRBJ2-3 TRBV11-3 CASSLGGSSGSTDTQYF TGTGCCAGCAGCTTAGGAGGGTCCAGCGGGAGCACAGATACGCAGTATTTT
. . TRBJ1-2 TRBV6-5 CASRIGTGREGYTF TGTGCCAGCCGAATTGGAACGGGGAGGGAGGGCTACACCTTC
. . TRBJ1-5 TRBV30 CAWSIQGNQPQHF TGTGCCTGGAGTATCCAGGGCAATCAGCCCCAGCATTTT
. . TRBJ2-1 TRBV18 CASSPRDVHLNEQFF TGTGCCAGCTCACCCCGGGACGTTCATTTGAATGAGCAGTTCTTC
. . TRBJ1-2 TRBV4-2 CASSQGGGGGNSNYGYTF TGTGCCAGCAGCCAAGGAGGGGGGGGAGGGAATTCTAACTATGGCTACACCTTC
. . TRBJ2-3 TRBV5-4 CASSLGGATTDTQYF TGTGCCAGCAGCTTGGGGGGGGCTACCACAGATACGCAGTATTTT
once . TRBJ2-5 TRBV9 CASSVVSTGIAETQYF TGTGCCAGCAGCGTAGTGTCAACCGGCATCGCAGAGACCCAGTACTTC
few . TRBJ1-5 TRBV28 CASRPGTANQPQHF TGTGCCAGCAGGCCGGGGACGGCGAATCAGCCCCAGCATTTT
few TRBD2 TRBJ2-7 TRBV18 CASSPPGTSGRAYEQYF TGTGCCAGCTCACCTCCCGGGACTAGCGGGAGGGCCTACGAGCAGTACTTC
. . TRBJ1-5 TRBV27 CASSFRAGRNQPQHF TGTGCCAGCAGTTTCAGGGCAGGCAGAAATCAGCCCCAGCATTTT
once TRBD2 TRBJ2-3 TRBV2 CALISGSAQYF TGTGCCCTGATAAGCGGGAGCGCGCAGTATTTT
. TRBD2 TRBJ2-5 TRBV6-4 CASSELGLAEETQYF TGTGCCAGCAGTGAACTGGGACTAGCGGAAGAGACCCAGTACTTC
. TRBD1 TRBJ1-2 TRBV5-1 CASSSWTGLDYGYTF TGCGCCAGCAGCTCCTGGACAGGGCTCGACTATGGCTACACCTTC
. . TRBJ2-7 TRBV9 CASSVDGRSYEQYF TGTGCCAGCAGCGTAGATGGGCGGTCCTACGAGCAGTACTTC
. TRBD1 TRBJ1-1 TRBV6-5 CASSLSGGTEAFF TGTGCCAGCAGTTTGTCAGGGGGCACTGAAGCTTTCTTT
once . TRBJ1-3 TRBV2 CASHRVSGNTIYF TGTGCCAGCCACAGGGTGTCTGGAAACACCATATATTTT
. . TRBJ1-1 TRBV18 CASSPGNSRQEAFF TGTGCCAGCTCACCGGGGAACAGTAGACAGGAAGCTTTCTTT
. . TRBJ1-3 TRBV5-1 CASSLYGNTIYF TGCGCCAGCAGCTTGTATGGAAACACCATATATTTT
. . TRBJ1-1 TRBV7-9 CASRRRKDTEAFF TGTGCCAGCAGAAGACGCAAAGACACTGAAGCTTTCTTT
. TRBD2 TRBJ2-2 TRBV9 CASSVGGASGRIAGELFF TGTGCCAGCAGCGTAGGAGGGGCTAGCGGGAGAATAGCCGGGGAGCTGTTTTTT
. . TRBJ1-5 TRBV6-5 CASSYLQGNQPQHF TGTGCCAGCAGTTACCTACAGGGCAATCAGCCCCAGCATTTT
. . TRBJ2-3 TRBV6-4 CASSEGLGGDTQYF TGTGCCAGCAGTGAGGGCCTTGGAGGAGATACGCAGTATTTT
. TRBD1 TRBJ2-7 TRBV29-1 CSVTRQGSTYEQYF TGCAGCGTAACCCGACAGGGTTCAACCTACGAGCAGTACTTC
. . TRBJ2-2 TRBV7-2 CASSLGQNTGELFF TGTGCCAGCAGCTTAGGGCAGAACACCGGGGAGCTGTTTTTT
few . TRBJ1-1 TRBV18 CASSSTQVQVLEAFF TGTGCCAGCTCATCAACCCAGGTTCAGGTCTTGGAAGCTTTCTTT
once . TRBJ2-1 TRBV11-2 CASSQTNEQFF TGTGCCAGCAGCCAGACAAATGAGCAGTTCTTC
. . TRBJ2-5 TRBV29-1 CSVGTGIETQYF TGCAGCGTTGGAACCGGAATAGAGACCCAGTACTTC
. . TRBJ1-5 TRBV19 CASSIGTQLSNQPQHF TGTGCCAGTAGTATAGGGACACAACTTAGCAATCAGCCCCAGCATTTT
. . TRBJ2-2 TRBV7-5 CARSLGQNNTGELFF TGTGCCAGAAGCTTAGGACAGAACAACACCGGGGAGCTGTTTTTT
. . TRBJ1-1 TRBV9 CASSPRGKVNTEAFF TGTGCCAGCAGCCCCCGGGGAAAAGTGAACACTGAAGCTTTCTTT
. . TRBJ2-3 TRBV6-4 CASTSLVGPMADTQYF TGTGCCAGCACCAGCCTAGTAGGGCCGATGGCAGATACGCAGTATTTT
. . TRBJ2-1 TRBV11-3 CASSPRHDTGLPYGEQFF TGTGCCAGCAGCCCCCGGCACGATACGGGTCTTCCCTACGGTGAGCAGTTCTTC
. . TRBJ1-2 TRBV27 CASSLTGRSYGYTF TGTGCCAGCAGTCTCACTGGACGGAGCTATGGCTACACCTTC
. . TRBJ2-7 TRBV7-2 CASSLVGPDYEQYF TGTGCCAGCAGCTTAGTAGGGCCGGATTACGAGCAGTACTTC